This T cell receptor beta chain was captured in a study of T cells in Graves' hyperthyroidism and ophthalmopathy. Study overall: Blood was drawn when the patient was first diagnosed and still untreated. Whole-study results and caveats: Most thyroid clonotypes with frequency above 0.001 were detected in blood. Ophthalmopathy and stable hyperthyroidism were separated by a 13 V-J model.

TCR beta CDR3 sequences were amplified from RNA transcripts. TCR CDR3 regions were first amplified by RT-PCR with HTBI primers. TCRdb redid the calling of the multiplex PCR reads with MiXCR, one entry per CDR3 protein. The data hold roughly 100,000 distinct CDR3 sequences, with about half observed a single time. Investigators excluded patients with uncontrolled infection, other autoimmune disease, pregnancy or lactation. As concerns this clonotype: The antigen is not known.

With 0 bases removed from V and 2 bases from J, the gap between germline ends came to 11 bases. Germline CDR1 SGHTA, CDR2 FQGNSA. The CDR3 consists of 15 residues. The sample consisted of blood. V is TRBV7-2 and J is TRBJ2-7; tentatively, D is TRBD1 or TRBD2 (5 bases each). The TCR sequence derives from a man aged 40-50 years with Graves' hyperthyroidism. Written as DNA, the CDR3 is TGTGCCAGCAGCTTAGCGGCCCGGGGACCCTACGAGCAGTACTTC. Protein product: CASSLAARGPYEQYF.